The clone carrying this TCR beta chain has just one count. The sample comes from a study of CD8 T cells in Susac syndrome. Germline-derived CDR1 and CDR2 are SGHVS and FNYEAQ. Germline trimming cut 5 bases from V and 8 bases from J; bases unmatched to any gene: 14. This CDR3 contains 16 residues. When the RNA was reverse transcribed, random hexamers were used with an input of roughly 0.45 to 1 ug. TCRdb called the immunoSEQ multiplex PCR reads again in MiXCR, with one record for every CDR3 protein. The sample carries approximately 120,000 distinct CDR3 sequences, 93% recorded once. The TCR sequence derives from a human donor with multiple sclerosis. The material sequenced was CD8+ T cells from PBMCs. V is TRBV7-6 and J is TRBJ2-1, with 8 bases that match TRBD2. The CDR3 here is CASSPPSGGFLDEQFF. CDR3 sequence (DNA): TGTGCCAGCAGCCCCCCCAGCGGGGGCTTTTTGGATGAGCAGTTCTTC.